This is a list of T cell receptor beta chains from one sample in a study of identical twins. TCRdb redid the calling of the 5' RACE reads with MiXCR, one entry per CDR3 protein. The repertoire holds some 730,000 distinct CDR3 sequences, with 15% to 20% as singletons. This sample also appeared in a second study, on T cells expressing NK-cell markers.

Source material: PBMCs. The receptor set was obtained from a young woman in good health. Each CDR3 is given with its conserved first and last residue. The D gene is left open where the match is weak. Size values are once, few and many counts, or a class for expanded clones, and some rows have none.

CASSRTGLAGFQETQYF	TGTGCCAGCAGCCGAACCGGACTAGCGGGATTTCAAGAGACCCAGTACTTC	NA	TRBV11-2	TRBD2	TRBJ2-5
CATSRVGSGDTQYF	TGTGCCACCAGCAGAGTAGGGAGTGGAGATACGCAGTATTTT	NA	TRBV15	NA	TRBJ2-3
CASRPQGTDTQYF	TGTGCCAGCCGTCCACAGGGCACAGATACGCAGTATTTT	few	TRBV6-1	NA	TRBJ2-3
CASTRQANTGELFF	TGTGCCAGCACCCGACAGGCTAACACCGGGGAGCTGTTTTTT	few	TRBV12-3/TRBV12-4	NA	TRBJ2-2
CASSQERWDRALETQYF	TGCGCCAGCAGCCAAGAACGCTGGGACAGGGCCCTAGAGACCCAGTACTTC	few	TRBV4-3	TRBD1	TRBJ2-5
CASGEADTQYF	TGTGCCAGCGGGGAGGCCGATACGCAGTATTTT	few	TRBV6-4	NA	TRBJ2-3
CSARSLAGSREQFF	TGCAGTGCTAGGTCTCTAGCGGGATCGCGAGAGCAGTTCTTC	once	TRBV20-1	TRBD2	TRBJ2-1
CASSPKHEQFF	TGTGCCAGCAGCCCCAAACATGAGCAGTTCTTC	NA	TRBV7-2	NA	TRBJ2-1
CSAQGKVDEQFF	TGCAGTGCACAAGGAAAAGTGGATGAGCAGTTCTTC	few	TRBV20-1	NA	TRBJ2-1
CASSLGDLNTEAFF	TGTGCCAGCAGTTTAGGGGACCTGAACACTGAAGCTTTCTTT	few	TRBV12-3/TRBV12-4	NA	TRBJ1-1
CASSYSSTRPNPHEQFF	TGTGCCAGCAGTTACTCGTCAACGCGGCCCAACCCCCATGAGCAGTTCTTC	NA	TRBV6-5	NA	TRBJ2-1
CASSSDPTLQADFF	TGTGCCAGCAGCTCCGACCCAACGTTACAGGCCGATTTCTTT	few	TRBV7-9	NA	TRBJ1-1
CSARVLAGGGQYF	TGCAGTGCTAGAGTACTAGCCGGGGGGGGTCAGTACTTC	NA	TRBV20-1	TRBD2	TRBJ2-4